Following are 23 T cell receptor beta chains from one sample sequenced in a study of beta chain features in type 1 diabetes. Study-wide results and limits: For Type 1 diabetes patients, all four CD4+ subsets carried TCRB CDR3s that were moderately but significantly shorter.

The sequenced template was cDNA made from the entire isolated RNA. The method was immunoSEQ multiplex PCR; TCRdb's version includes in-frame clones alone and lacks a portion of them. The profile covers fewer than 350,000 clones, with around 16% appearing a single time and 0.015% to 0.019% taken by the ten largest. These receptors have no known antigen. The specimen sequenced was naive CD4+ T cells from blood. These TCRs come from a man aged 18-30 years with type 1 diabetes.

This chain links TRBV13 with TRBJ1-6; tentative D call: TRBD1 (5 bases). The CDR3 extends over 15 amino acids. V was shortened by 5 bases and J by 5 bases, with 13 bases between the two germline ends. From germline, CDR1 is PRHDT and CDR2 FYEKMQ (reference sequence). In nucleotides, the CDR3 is TGTGCCAGCAGCCATACAGGTGCCCATAATTCACCCCTCCACTTT. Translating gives CASSHTGAHNSPLHF.

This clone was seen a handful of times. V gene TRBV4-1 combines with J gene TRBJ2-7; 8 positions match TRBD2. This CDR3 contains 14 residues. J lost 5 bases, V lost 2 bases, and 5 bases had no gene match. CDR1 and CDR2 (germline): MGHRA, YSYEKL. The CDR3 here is CASSQTGLAHEQYF. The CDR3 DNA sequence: TGCGCCAGCAGCCAAACAGGACTAGCCCACGAGCAGTACTTC.

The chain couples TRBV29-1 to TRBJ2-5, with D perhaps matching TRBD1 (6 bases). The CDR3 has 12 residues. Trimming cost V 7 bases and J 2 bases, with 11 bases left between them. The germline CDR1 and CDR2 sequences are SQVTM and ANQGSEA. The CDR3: CSAGTLQETQYF. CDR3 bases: TGCAGCGCCGGGACACTACAAGAGACCCAGTACTTC.

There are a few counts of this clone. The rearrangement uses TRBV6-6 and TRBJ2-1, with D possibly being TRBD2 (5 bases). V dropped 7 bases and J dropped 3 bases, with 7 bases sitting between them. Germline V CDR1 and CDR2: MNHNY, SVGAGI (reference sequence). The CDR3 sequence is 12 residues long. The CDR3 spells CASKDYYNEQFF. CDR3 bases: TGTGCCAGCAAAGACTACTACAATGAGCAGTTCTTC.

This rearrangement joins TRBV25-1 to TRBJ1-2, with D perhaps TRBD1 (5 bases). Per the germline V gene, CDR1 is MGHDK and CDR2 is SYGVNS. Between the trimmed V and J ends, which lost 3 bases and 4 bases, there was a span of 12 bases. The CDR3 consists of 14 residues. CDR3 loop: CASSEQGASYGYTF. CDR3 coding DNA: TGTGCCAGCAGTGAGCAAGGGGCGAGCTATGGCTACACCTTC.

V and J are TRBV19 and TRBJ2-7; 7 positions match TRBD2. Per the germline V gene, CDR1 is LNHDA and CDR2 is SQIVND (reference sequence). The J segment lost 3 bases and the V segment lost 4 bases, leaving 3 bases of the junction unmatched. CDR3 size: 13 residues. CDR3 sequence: CASSNGRLYEQYF. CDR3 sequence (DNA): TGTGCCAGTAGTAACGGGAGGCTCTACGAGCAGTACTTC.

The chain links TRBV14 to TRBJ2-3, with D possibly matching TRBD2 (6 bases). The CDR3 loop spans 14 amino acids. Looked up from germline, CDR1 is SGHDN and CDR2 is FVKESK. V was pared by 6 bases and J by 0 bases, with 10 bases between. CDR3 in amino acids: CASSRLASTDTQYF. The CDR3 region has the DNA TGTGCCAGCAGTCGCCTAGCGAGCACAGATACGCAGTATTTT.

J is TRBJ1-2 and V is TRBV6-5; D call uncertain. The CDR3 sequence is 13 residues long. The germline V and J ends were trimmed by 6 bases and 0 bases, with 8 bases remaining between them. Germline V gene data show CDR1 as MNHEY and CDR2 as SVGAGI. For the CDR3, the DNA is TGTGCCAGCAGGAAGGAGTCTAACTATGGCTACACCTTC. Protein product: CASRKESNYGYTF.

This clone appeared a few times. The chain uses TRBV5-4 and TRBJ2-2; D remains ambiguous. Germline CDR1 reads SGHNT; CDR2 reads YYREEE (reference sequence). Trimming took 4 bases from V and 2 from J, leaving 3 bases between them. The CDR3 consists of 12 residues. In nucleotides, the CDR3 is TGTGCCAGCAGCCTCAACACCGGGGAGCTGTTTTTT. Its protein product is CASSLNTGELFF. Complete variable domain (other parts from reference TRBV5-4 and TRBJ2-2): ETGVTQSPTHLIKTRGQQVTLRCSSQSGHNTVSWYQQALGQGPQFIFQYYREEENGRGNFPPRFSGLQFPNYSSELNVNALELDDSALYLCASSLNTGELFFGEGSRLTVL.

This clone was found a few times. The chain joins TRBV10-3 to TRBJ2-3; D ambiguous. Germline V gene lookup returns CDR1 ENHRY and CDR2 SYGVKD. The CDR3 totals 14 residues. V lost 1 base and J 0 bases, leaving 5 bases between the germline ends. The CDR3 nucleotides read TGTGCCATCAGTGAGTATCGGAGCACAGATACGCAGTATTTT. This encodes CAISEYRSTDTQYF.

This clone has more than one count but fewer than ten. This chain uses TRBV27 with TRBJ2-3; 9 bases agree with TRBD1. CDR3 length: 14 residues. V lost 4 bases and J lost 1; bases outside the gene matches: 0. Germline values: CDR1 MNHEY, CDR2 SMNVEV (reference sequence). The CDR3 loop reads CASSWTGGTDTQYF. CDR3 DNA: TGTGCCAGCAGTTGGACAGGGGGCACAGATACGCAGTATTTT.

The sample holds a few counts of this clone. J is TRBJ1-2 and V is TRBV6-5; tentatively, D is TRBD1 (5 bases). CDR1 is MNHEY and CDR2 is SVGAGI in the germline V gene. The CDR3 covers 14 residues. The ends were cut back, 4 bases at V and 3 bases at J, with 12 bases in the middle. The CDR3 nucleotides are TGTGCCAGCAGTTCGGCAGGGCAGGACTATGGCTACACCTTC. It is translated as CASSSAGQDYGYTF.

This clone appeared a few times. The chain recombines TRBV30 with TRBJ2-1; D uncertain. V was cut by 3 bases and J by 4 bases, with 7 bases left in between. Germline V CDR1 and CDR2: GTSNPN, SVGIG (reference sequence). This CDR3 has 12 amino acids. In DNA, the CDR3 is TGTGCCTGGAGCAGGCTATACAATGAGCAGTTCTTC. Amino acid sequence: CAWSRLYNEQFF.

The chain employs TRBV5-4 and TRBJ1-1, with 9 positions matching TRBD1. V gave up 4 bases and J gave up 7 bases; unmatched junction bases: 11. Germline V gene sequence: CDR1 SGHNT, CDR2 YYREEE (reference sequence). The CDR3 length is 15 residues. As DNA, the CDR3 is TGTGCCAGCAGCCAGGGGACAGGGAGCGTTTTTGAAGCTTTCTTT. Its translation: CASSQGTGSVFEAFF.

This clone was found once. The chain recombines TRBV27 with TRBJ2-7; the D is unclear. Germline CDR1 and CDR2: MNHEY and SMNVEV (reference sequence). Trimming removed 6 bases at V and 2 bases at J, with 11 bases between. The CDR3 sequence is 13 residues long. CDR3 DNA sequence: TGTGCCAGCAGGAAGGAGTCCCCCTACGAGCAGTACTTC. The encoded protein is CASRKESPYEQYF.

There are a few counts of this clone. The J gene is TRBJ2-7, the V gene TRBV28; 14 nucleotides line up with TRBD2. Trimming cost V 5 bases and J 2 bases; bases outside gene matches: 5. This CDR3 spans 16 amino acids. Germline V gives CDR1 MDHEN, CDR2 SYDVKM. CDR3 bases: TGTGCCAGCAGTGAACGGGGACTAGCGGGAGCCTACGAGCAGTACTTC. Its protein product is CASSERGLAGAYEQYF.

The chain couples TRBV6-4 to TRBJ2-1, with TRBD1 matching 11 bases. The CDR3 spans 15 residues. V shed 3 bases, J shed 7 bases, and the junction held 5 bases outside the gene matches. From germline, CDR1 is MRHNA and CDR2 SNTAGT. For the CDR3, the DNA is TGTGCCAGCAGTGATCCGGGACAGGGGGTTAATGAGCAGTTCTTC. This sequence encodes CASSDPGQGVNEQFF.

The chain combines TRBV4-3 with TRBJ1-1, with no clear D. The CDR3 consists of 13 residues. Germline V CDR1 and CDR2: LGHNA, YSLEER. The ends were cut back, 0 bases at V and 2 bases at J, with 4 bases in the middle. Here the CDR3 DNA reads TGCGCCAGCAGCCAAGACTTTAACACTGAAGCTTTCTTT. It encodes CASSQDFNTEAFF.

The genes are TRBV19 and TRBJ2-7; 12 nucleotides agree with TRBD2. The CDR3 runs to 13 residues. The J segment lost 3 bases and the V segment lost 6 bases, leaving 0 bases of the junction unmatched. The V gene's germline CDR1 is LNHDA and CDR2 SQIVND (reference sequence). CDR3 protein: CASRLAGGYEQYF. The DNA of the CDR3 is TGTGCCAGTAGACTAGCGGGGGGCTACGAGCAGTACTTC.

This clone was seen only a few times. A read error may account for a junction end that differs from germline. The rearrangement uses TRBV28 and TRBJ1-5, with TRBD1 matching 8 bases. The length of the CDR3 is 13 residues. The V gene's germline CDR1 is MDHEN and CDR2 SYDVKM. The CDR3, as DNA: TGTGCCAGCAGTTATCCACCCCTTCCGGGACAGGAATTT. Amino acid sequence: CASSYPPLPGQEF.

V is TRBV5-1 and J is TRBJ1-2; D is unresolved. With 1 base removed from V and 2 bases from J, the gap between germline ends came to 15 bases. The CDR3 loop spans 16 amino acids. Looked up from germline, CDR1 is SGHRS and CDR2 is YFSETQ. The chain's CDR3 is CASSLNAGERNYGYTF. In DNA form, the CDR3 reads TGCGCCAGCAGCTTGAATGCCGGGGAACGAAACTATGGCTACACCTTC.

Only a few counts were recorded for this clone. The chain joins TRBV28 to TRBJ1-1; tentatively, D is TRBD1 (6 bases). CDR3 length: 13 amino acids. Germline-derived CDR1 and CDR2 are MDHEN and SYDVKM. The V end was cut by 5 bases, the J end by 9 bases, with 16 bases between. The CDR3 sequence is CASSATGLRKAFF. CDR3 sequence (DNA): TGTGCCAGCAGTGCCACAGGGTTACGGAAAGCTTTCTTT. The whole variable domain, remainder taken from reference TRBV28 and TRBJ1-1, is DVKVTQSSRYLVKRTGEKVFLECVQDMDHENMFWYRQDPGLGLRLIYFSYDVKMKEKGDIPEGYSVSREKKERFSLILESASTNQTSMYLCASSATGLRKAFFGQGTRLTVV.

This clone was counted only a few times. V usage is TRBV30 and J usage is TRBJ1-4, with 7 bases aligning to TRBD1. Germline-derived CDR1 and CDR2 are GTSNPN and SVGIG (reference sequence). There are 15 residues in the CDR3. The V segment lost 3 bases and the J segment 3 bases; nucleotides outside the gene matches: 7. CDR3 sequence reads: CAWSPLGQPNEKLFF. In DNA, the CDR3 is TGTGCCTGGAGCCCTCTGGGACAGCCTAATGAAAAACTGTTTTTT.